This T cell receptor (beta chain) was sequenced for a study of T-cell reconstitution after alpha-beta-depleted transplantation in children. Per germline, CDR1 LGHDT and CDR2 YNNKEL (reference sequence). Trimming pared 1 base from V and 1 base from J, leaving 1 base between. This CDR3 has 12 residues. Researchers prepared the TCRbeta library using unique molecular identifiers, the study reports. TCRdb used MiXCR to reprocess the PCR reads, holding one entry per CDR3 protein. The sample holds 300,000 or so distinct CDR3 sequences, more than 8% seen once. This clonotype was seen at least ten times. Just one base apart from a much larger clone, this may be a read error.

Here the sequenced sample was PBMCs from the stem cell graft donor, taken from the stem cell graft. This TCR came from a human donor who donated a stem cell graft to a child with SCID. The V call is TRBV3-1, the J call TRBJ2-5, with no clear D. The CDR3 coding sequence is TGTGCCAGCAGCCAAGTCCAAGAGACCCAGTACTTC. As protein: CASSQVQETQYF.